This T cell receptor beta chain was sequenced for a study of CD8+CD57+ T cells in acquired aplastic anemia. Looking at the study overall: CD4+ and CD8+ cells, once sorted, gave DNA averaging around 3.4 ug. Study observations and caveats: The study identified almost 30 CD8+ CDR3 sequences shared by patients and controls.

CD8+CD57+ cell expansion, shown by flow cytometry, had occurred in the patients selected for sequencing. Details on this clonotype: No antigen is known for it.

Template material for TCR beta VDJ and CDR3 profiling consisted of genomic DNA. TCRdb reprocessed the reads with MiXCR, giving one entry per CDR3 protein. The data show around 170,000 distinct CDR3 sequences, more than 45% seen once. Sequencing used sorted CD4+, CD8+, or CD8+CD57+ T cells (not recorded which) from PBMCs. This sequence was found in a human donor with aplastic anemia.

CDR3 sequence (DNA): TGCGCCAGCAGCATTTCCGGGACAGGGGTGAATGGCTACACCTTC. As protein: CASSISGTGVNGYTF. The genes are TRBV5-1 and TRBJ1-2; 10 bases map to TRBD1. The V and J ends lost 4 bases and 6 bases, in that order; junction bases with no gene match: 9. The CDR3 runs 15 residues. The germline gives CDR1 SGHRS, CDR2 YFSETQ.